The clone carrying this T cell receptor beta chain was seen many times. Its antigen is still unknown. The sample originates from a study of CD8+CD57+ T cells in acquired aplastic anemia. Study as a whole: Mean DNA quantity obtained from sorted CD4+ and CD8+ cells was around 3.2 ug. Overall study findings and caveats: Patients shared around 30 CD8+ CDR3 sequences with controls.

Sequencing was done on patients that had shown CD8+CD57+ cell expansion by flow cytometry. V lost 0 bases, J lost 0 bases, and 9 bases lay in between. The CDR3 loop spans 15 amino acids. Germline CDR1 reads MGHRA; CDR2 reads YSYEKL. Both TCR beta VDJ combination and CDR3 sequence profiling were carried out. Genomic DNA was the template for this profiling. TCRdb reanalysed the reads using MiXCR and keeps one entry per CDR3 protein. The table includes 89,000 or so distinct CDR3 sequences, around 68% detected once. Sequenced material: sorted CD4+, CD8+, or CD8+CD57+ T cells (not recorded which) from PBMCs. The clonotype originates from a human donor with aplastic anemia. The chain joins TRBV4-1 to TRBJ2-7; the D is unclear. CDR3 sequence: CASSQDLKVSYEQYF. DNA of the CDR3: TGCGCCAGCAGCCAAGATTTGAAGGTCTCCTACGAGCAGTACTTC.